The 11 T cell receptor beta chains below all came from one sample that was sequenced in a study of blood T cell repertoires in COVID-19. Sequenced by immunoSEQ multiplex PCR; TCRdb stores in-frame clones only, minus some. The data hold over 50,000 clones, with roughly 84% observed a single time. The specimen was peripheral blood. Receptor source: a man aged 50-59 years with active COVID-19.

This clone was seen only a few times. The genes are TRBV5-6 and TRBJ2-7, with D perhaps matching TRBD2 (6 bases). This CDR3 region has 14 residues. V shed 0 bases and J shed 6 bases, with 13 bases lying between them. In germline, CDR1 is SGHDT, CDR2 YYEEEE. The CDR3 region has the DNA TGTGCCAGCAGCTTGGATGGGGGGTTGGGCGAGCAGTACTTC. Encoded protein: CASSLDGGLGEQYF.

Written as DNA, the CDR3 is TGTGCCAGCAGCCAAGAGACGACGTTAGGACAGATTAACAATGAGCAGTTCTTC. Protein sequence: CASSQETTLGQINNEQFF. This sequence joins TRBV14 and TRBJ2-1; perhaps TRBD1 as D (6 bases). This CDR3 spans 18 amino acids. The V gene's germline CDR1 is SGHDN and CDR2 FVKESK. V was shortened by 0 bases and J by 5 bases, with 20 bases between the two germline ends.

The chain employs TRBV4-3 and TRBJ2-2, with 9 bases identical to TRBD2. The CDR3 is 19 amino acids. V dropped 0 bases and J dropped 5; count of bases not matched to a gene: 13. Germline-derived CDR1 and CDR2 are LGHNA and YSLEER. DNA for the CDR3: TGCGCCAGCAGCCAAGATTTATCGGCTGGCGGGAGGGTAACCGGGGAGCTGTTTTTT. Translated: CASSQDLSAGGRVTGELFF.

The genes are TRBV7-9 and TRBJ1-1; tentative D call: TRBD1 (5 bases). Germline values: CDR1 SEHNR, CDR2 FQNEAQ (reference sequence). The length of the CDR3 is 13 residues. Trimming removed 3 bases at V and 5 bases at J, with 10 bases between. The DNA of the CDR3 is TGTGCCAGCAGCTTCGGGCAGGGAACTGAAGCTTTCTTT. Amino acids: CASSFGQGTEAFF. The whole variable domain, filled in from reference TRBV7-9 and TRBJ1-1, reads DTGVSQNPRHKITKRGQNVTFRCDPISEHNRLYWYRQTLGQGPEFLTYFQNEAQLEKSRLLSDRFSAERPKGSFSTLEIQRTEQGDSAMYLCASSFGQGTEAFFGQGTRLTVV.

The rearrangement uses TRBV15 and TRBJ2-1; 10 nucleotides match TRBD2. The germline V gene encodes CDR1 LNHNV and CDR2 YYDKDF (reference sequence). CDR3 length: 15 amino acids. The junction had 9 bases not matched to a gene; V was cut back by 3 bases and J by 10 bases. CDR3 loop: CATSRESGGAGEQFF. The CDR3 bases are TGTGCCACCAGCAGGGAGAGCGGGGGGGCAGGAGAGCAGTTCTTC.

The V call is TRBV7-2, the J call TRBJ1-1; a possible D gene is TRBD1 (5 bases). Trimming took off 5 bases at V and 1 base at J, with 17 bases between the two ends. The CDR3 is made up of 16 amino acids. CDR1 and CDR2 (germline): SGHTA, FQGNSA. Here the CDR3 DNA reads TGTGCCAGCAGCCCTGGGCCCGGACAAGGGAACACTGAAGCTTTCTTT. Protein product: CASSPGPGQGNTEAFF.

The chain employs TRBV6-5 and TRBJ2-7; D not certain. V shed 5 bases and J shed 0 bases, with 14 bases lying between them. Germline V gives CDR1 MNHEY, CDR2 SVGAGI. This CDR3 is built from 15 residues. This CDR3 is CASSPDILSSYEQYF. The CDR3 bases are TGTGCCAGCAGTCCTGACATCCTGAGCTCCTACGAGCAGTACTTC.

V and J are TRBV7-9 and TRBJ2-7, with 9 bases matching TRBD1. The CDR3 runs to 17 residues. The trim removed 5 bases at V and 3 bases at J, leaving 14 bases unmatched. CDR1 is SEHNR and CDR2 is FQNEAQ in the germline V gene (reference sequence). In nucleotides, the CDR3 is TGTGCCAGCAGCCCTAAAGGGCCTGGGACAGGGAACTACGAGCAGTACTTC. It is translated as CASSPKGPGTGNYEQYF.

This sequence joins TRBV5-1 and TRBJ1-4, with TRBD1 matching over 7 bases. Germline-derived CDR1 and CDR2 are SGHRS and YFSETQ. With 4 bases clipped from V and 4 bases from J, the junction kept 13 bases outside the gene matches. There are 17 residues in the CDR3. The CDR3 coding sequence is TGCGCCAGCAGCCCGAAGCCCCGGGACAGATATAATGAAAAACTGTTTTTT. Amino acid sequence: CASSPKPRDRYNEKLFF.

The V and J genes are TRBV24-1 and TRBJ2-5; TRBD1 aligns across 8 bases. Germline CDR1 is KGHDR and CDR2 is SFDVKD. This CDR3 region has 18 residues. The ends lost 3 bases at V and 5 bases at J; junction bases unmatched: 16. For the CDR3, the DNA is TGTGCCACCAGTGATCGTCGGACAGGGAAGGGGCTCGGGGAGACCCAGTACTTC. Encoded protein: CATSDRRTGKGLGETQYF.

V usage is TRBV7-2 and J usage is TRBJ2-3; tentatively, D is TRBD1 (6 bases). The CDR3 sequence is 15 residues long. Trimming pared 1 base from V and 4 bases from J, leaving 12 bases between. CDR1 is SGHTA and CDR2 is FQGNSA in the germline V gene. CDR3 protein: CASSLVPGAPDTQYF. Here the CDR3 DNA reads TGTGCCAGCAGCTTAGTTCCAGGGGCTCCAGATACGCAGTATTTT.